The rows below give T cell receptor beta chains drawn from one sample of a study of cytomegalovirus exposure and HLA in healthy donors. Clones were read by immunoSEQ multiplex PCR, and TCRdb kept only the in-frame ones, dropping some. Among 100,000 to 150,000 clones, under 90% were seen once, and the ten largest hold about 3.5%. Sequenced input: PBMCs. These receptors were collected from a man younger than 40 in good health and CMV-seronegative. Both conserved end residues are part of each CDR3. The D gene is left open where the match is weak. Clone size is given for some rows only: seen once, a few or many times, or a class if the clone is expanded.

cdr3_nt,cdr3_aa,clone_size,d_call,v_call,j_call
TGTGCCAGCAGCCGGCGGGACAGCTACAATGAGCAGTTCTTC,CASSRRDSYNEQFF,.,.,TRBV5-6,TRBJ2-1
TGCGCCAGCAGCCCCCGGGCGGGGGGGACCGGGGAGCTGTTTTTT,CASSPRAGGTGELFF,.,TRBD2,TRBV5-1,TRBJ2-2
TGTGCAAGTCGGGACAGTCTTTACAATGAGCAGTTCTTC,CASRDSLYNEQFF,.,TRBD1,TRBV19,TRBJ2-1
TGTGCCAGCAGTGAAGTCGCCAGGGTTATAACAGATACGCAGTATTTT,CASSEVARVITDTQYF,.,.,TRBV6-1,TRBJ2-3
TGTGCCAGCAGTGGTACAGGGGTTAGGGGCTACACCTTC,CASSGTGVRGYTF,.,TRBD1,TRBV27,TRBJ1-2
TGTGCCAGCAGTGAATCTACAGGGCGGGAGCAGTACTTC,CASSESTGREQYF,.,.,TRBV6-1,TRBJ2-7
TGTGCCAGCAGCACTTCCTTAGCGGGGGCCGACAATGAGCAGTTCTTC,CASSTSLAGADNEQFF,.,TRBD2,TRBV9,TRBJ2-1
TGTGCCAGCAGGGAAGGGGGGACAGCAAGCTATGGCTACACCTTC,CASREGGTASYGYTF,.,TRBD1,TRBV6-1,TRBJ1-2
TGTGCCAGCAGCCCGGCCGACGGGGGTGAGCAGTTCTTC,CASSPADGGEQFF,.,.,TRBV11-2,TRBJ2-1
TGTGCCAGCAGCAATGACAGGGGGCAAGGGAACACTGAAGCTTTCTTT,CASSNDRGQGNTEAFF,once,TRBD1,TRBV5-6,TRBJ1-1
TGTGCCATCAGTGTCAGCACAGGGGCCGGAAACACCATATATTTT,CAISVSTGAGNTIYF,.,TRBD1,TRBV10-3,TRBJ1-3
TGCGCCAGCAGCTTGGAAGGGAGTCGCACCAATTCACCCCTCCACTTT,CASSLEGSRTNSPLHF,.,.,TRBV5-1,TRBJ1-6
TGTGCCAGCTCACCATTTATGACAGGGGGCGATGAGACCCAGTACTTC,CASSPFMTGGDETQYF,.,TRBD1,TRBV18,TRBJ2-5
TGCGCCAGCAGCTTAGGCGGGACCACGAATACGCAGTATTTT,CASSLGGTTNTQYF,.,.,TRBV5-1,TRBJ2-3
TGTGCCAGCAGCGCAACCGGATACAGGGTCTTCTTT,CASSATGYRVFF,.,.,TRBV11-3,TRBJ1-1
TGCGCCAGCAGCCAAGGGCCTAGCACAGATACGCAGTATTTT,CASSQGPSTDTQYF,.,.,TRBV4-1,TRBJ2-3
TGTGCCAGCAGCCCAGGCCTGGGGGGGGTATCTGAAGCTTTCTTT,CASSPGLGGVSEAFF,.,.,TRBV7-9,TRBJ1-1
TGTGCCAGCAGCGGCGAACTAGCGGGGGGACGATCCTACGAGCAGTACTTC,CASSGELAGGRSYEQYF,.,TRBD2,TRBV5-4,TRBJ2-7
TGTGCCAGCAGTTTCCGGGAGACTGGAAACACCATATATTTT,CASSFRETGNTIYF,.,.,TRBV6-5,TRBJ1-3
TGTGCCAGCAGCTTTGGCCCAGGGTTAGAGACCCAGTACTTC,CASSFGPGLETQYF,.,.,TRBV13,TRBJ2-5
TGTGCCAGCAGCTCAAATAGCGGACGGGCGCGGTACAATGAGCAGTTCTTC,CASSSNSGRARYNEQFF,.,.,TRBV7-9,TRBJ2-1
TGTGCCAGCAGCCCTTGGTACATGAACACCGGGGAGCTGTTTTTT,CASSPWYMNTGELFF,.,.,TRBV9,TRBJ2-2
TGTGCCAGCAGCCAACAGGGTCTGGGCGGCTACACCTTC,CASSQQGLGGYTF,.,.,TRBV6-5,TRBJ1-2
TGTGCCAGCAGTCTCTACTGGGGGGGACACAATGAGCAGTTCTTC,CASSLYWGGHNEQFF,.,TRBD2,TRBV27,TRBJ2-1
TGTGCCAGCAGCTTAGGACAGGGGAGCCAGTACTTC,CASSLGQGSQYF,.,TRBD1,TRBV7-8,TRBJ2-7
TGTGCCAGTAGTATGTACCAGGGCAATCAGCCCCAGCATTTT,CASSMYQGNQPQHF,.,.,TRBV19,TRBJ1-5
TGTGCCAGCAGCTTAGTGGCAAGTGGTGGCGGGGGCTACAATGAGCAGTTCTTC,CASSLVASGGGGYNEQFF,.,TRBD2,TRBV7-6,TRBJ2-1
TGTGCCATTGCCGGGACAGGGGGCCAAGCCTACAATGAGCAGTTCTTC,CAIAGTGGQAYNEQFF,.,TRBD1,TRBV10-3,TRBJ2-1
TGTGCCAGCAGCTTTGGGGGCAGCAAAGAGACCCAGTACTTC,CASSFGGSKETQYF,.,.,TRBV11-3,TRBJ2-5
TGTGCCAGCAGCGTTGGCTCGCCTCTTAATTATGGCTACACCTTC,CASSVGSPLNYGYTF,.,.,TRBV9,TRBJ1-2
TGTGCCAGCAGTTTCTCAGGGTACAACGAGCAGTACTTC,CASSFSGYNEQYF,.,.,TRBV7-2,TRBJ2-7
TGTGCCAGCGCCCCGGGACACCGCCGGGAGACCCAGTACTTC,CASAPGHRRETQYF,once,.,TRBV25-1,TRBJ2-5
TGTGCCAGCAGCCCCCCAGTCACTGGAAACACCATATATTTT,CASSPPVTGNTIYF,.,.,TRBV7-9,TRBJ1-3
TGTGCCAGCAGCTTAATGCGGGGGGTGAACACTGAAGCTTTCTTT,CASSLMRGVNTEAFF,.,.,TRBV7-6,TRBJ1-1
TGTGCCAGCAGCTTGGAGGGGGACTCTGGAAACACCATATATTTT,CASSLEGDSGNTIYF,.,.,TRBV5-4,TRBJ1-3
TGTGCCAGCAGTTGGTCGGGACAGAACTACGAGCAGTACTTC,CASSWSGQNYEQYF,.,TRBD1,TRBV27,TRBJ2-7
TGTGCCAGCAGCCAAGAGGTAGGACAGGGTAATAATGCCGAGCAGTACTTC,CASSQEVGQGNNAEQYF,.,TRBD1,TRBV14,TRBJ2-7
TGTGCCAGCAGCTTACTGGCGGCCCATAATTCACCCCTCCACTTT,CASSLLAAHNSPLHF,.,.,TRBV7-2,TRBJ1-6
TGTGCTAGTGGTTTCGAGCCCCAGCATTTT,CASGFEPQHF,.,.,TRBV12-5,TRBJ1-5
TGTGCCAGCAGTTTAGGAGAGTATGGCTACACCTTC,CASSLGEYGYTF,.,.,TRBV28,TRBJ1-2
TGCGCCAGCAGTGTAGGGAGTCAGCCCCAGCATTTT,CASSVGSQPQHF,.,.,TRBV10-1,TRBJ1-5
TGTGCCAGCAGATCAACCGGGACAGCGAGGGGCTACACCTTC,CASRSTGTARGYTF,.,TRBD1,TRBV28,TRBJ1-2
TGTGCCAGCAGCGGCCAATGGGGGACTAGCACAGATACGCAGTATTTT,CASSGQWGTSTDTQYF,.,.,TRBV9,TRBJ2-3
TGTGCCAGCAGTAAACCGGGACAGGGTGGGGATGAGCAGTTCTTC,CASSKPGQGGDEQFF,once,TRBD1,TRBV27,TRBJ2-1
TGTGCCAGCAGAGCGGGGCCTGAGACAGATACGCAGTATTTT,CASRAGPETDTQYF,.,TRBD2,TRBV6-1,TRBJ2-3
TGCGCCAGCGGTTCACAGGGGGCTACATCTGGGGCCAACGTCCTGACTTTC,CASGSQGATSGANVLTF,.,TRBD1,TRBV5-1,TRBJ2-6
TGTGCTAGTCTCGACAGGACCTATCCCTACGAGCAGTACTTC,CASLDRTYPYEQYF,.,.,TRBV12-5,TRBJ2-7
TGTGCCAGCAGCAGGACTGTCCGAGGCACCGGGGAGCTGTTTTTT,CASSRTVRGTGELFF,.,.,TRBV5-8,TRBJ2-2
TGTGCCAGCAGTCCGTTTGTAGGGGAACAGGGGACGTTCTTC,CASSPFVGEQGTFF,.,TRBD1,TRBV6-6,TRBJ2-1
TGTGCCAGCAGTTTGCTAGGGACAGCGTATAATGAAAAACTGTTTTTT,CASSLLGTAYNEKLFF,once,TRBD1,TRBV28,TRBJ1-4
TGTGCCAGCAGTTTCATTTTTCGGTCCTACGAGCAGTACTTC,CASSFIFRSYEQYF,.,.,TRBV28,TRBJ2-7
TGTGCCAGTAGCCTCCGGGACAGGGCCTACGAGCAGTACTTC,CASSLRDRAYEQYF,.,TRBD1,TRBV19,TRBJ2-7
TGTGCCAGCTCATTCGGTCCGTCAAGCACTGAAGCTTTCTTT,CASSFGPSSTEAFF,once,.,TRBV18,TRBJ1-1